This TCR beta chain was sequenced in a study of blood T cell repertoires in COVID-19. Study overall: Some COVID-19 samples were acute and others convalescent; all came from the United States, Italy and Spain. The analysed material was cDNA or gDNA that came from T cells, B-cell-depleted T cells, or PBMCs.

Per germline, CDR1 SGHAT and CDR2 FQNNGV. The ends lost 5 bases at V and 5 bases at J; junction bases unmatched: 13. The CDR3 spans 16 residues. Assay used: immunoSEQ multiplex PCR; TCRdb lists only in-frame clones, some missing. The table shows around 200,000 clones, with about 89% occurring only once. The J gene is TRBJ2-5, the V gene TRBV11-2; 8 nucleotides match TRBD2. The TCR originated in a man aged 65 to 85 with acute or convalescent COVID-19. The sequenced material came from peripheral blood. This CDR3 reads CASSRSLAGGMETQYF. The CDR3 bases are TGTGCCAGCAGCCGTTCTCTAGCGGGCGGAATGGAGACCCAGTACTTC. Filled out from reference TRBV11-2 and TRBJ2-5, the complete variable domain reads EAGVAQSPRYKIIEKRQSVAFWCNPISGHATLYWYQQILGQGPKLLIQFQNNGVVDDSQLPKDRFSAERLKGVDSTLKIQPAKLEDSAVYLCASSRSLAGGMETQYFGPGTRLLVL.